Listed below are T cell receptor beta chains from one sample, sequenced in a study of T cell responses to AZD1222 COVID-19 vaccine. The protocol was immunoSEQ multiplex PCR, while the TCRdb copy is restricted to in-frame clones and leaves out a portion. The sample yields about 90,000 clones, 70% to 90% seen once. The sample in question was peripheral blood, obtained 28 days after the second AZD1222 dose. These receptors were taken from an adult who received the AZD1222 COVID-19 vaccine. CDR3s include the opening cysteine and the closing phenylalanine or tryptophan. Fields, in order: V gene, D gene, clone size, J gene, CDR3 protein, CDR3 DNA. D genes are given only for firm matches. For some rows the clone size is stated as once, few or many, or as a class when expanded; others skip it.

v_gene: TRBV3-1/TRBV3-2
d_gene: -
abundance: -
j_gene: TRBJ2-2
CDR3aa: CATAGATGELFF
CDR3nt: TGTGCCACCGCCGGGGCCACCGGGGAGCTGTTTTTT

v_gene: TRBV7-3
d_gene: -
abundance: -
j_gene: TRBJ2-2
CDR3aa: CASSLEGFGTGELFF
CDR3nt: TGTGCCAGCAGCTTAGAGGGCTTTGGCACCGGGGAGCTGTTTTTT

v_gene: TRBV28
d_gene: -
abundance: -
j_gene: TRBJ1-6
CDR3aa: CASTPPSWPINSPLHF
CDR3nt: TGTGCCAGCACCCCCCCGAGTTGGCCGATCAATTCACCCCTCCACTTT

v_gene: TRBV2
d_gene: TRBD2
abundance: -
j_gene: TRBJ2-7
CDR3aa: CASSVVAGVYEQYF
CDR3nt: TGTGCCAGCAGTGTGGTAGCGGGGGTATACGAGCAGTACTTC

v_gene: TRBV18
d_gene: -
abundance: once
j_gene: TRBJ1-1
CDR3aa: CASSPADQGTEAFF
CDR3nt: TGTGCCAGCTCACCCGCAGACCAGGGCACTGAAGCTTTCTTT

v_gene: TRBV28
d_gene: TRBD1
abundance: -
j_gene: TRBJ1-5
CDR3aa: CASSLGAGQGDQPQHF
CDR3nt: TGTGCCAGCAGTTTGGGGGCGGGACAGGGAGATCAGCCCCAGCATTTT

v_gene: TRBV6-5
d_gene: -
abundance: -
j_gene: TRBJ1-1
CDR3aa: CASSYGSQPPEAFF
CDR3nt: TGTGCCAGCAGTTACGGAAGCCAACCTCCTGAAGCTTTCTTT

v_gene: TRBV4-3
d_gene: -
abundance: -
j_gene: TRBJ1-2
CDR3aa: CASSSERGYTF
CDR3nt: TGCGCCAGCAGCTCTGAGAGGGGCTACACCTTC

v_gene: TRBV30
d_gene: TRBD1
abundance: -
j_gene: TRBJ1-2
CDR3aa: CAWRPTGGVDGYTF
CDR3nt: TGTGCCTGGAGACCCACAGGGGGCGTGGATGGCTACACCTTC

v_gene: TRBV3-1/TRBV3-2
d_gene: -
abundance: -
j_gene: TRBJ1-1
CDR3aa: CASSRGATEAFF
CDR3nt: TGTGCCAGCTCACGTGGGGCCACTGAAGCTTTCTTT

v_gene: TRBV15
d_gene: -
abundance: -
j_gene: TRBJ2-1
CDR3aa: CATSKGGTGRSYNEQFF
CDR3nt: TGTGCCACCAGCAAAGGGGGAACAGGGCGCTCCTACAATGAGCAGTTCTTC

v_gene: TRBV30
d_gene: TRBD1
abundance: -
j_gene: TRBJ2-7
CDR3aa: CAWRSGTGLYEQYF
CDR3nt: TGTGCCTGGAGGTCCGGGACAGGACTATACGAGCAGTACTTC

v_gene: TRBV11-3
d_gene: TRBD2
abundance: -
j_gene: TRBJ2-5
CDR3aa: CASRFSRGGQETQYF
CDR3nt: TGTGCCAGCAGATTTTCCCGGGGGGGACAAGAGACCCAGTACTTC

v_gene: TRBV7-2
d_gene: -
abundance: -
j_gene: TRBJ2-7
CDR3aa: CASSLVFYEQYF
CDR3nt: TGTGCCAGCAGCTTAGTCTTTTACGAGCAGTACTTC

v_gene: TRBV7-2
d_gene: -
abundance: -
j_gene: TRBJ1-4
CDR3aa: CASSLAFGRKYEKLFF
CDR3nt: TGTGCCAGCAGCTTAGCGTTTGGACGGAAATATGAAAAACTGTTTTTT

v_gene: TRBV18
d_gene: -
abundance: -
j_gene: TRBJ1-2
CDR3aa: CASSPLQNYNYGYTF
CDR3nt: TGTGCCAGCTCACCACTACAGAACTATAACTATGGCTACACCTTC

v_gene: TRBV30
d_gene: -
abundance: -
j_gene: TRBJ2-2
CDR3aa: CAWSGHRGGGELFF
CDR3nt: TGTGCCTGGAGCGGGCACAGGGGGGGCGGGGAGCTGTTTTTT

v_gene: TRBV2
d_gene: -
abundance: -
j_gene: TRBJ2-5
CDR3aa: CASNGQETQYF
CDR3nt: TGTGCCAGCAATGGCCAAGAGACCCAGTACTTC

v_gene: TRBV28
d_gene: -
abundance: -
j_gene: TRBJ2-7
CDR3aa: CASSLTGGTYEQYF
CDR3nt: TGTGCCAGCAGTTTGACCGGGGGAACCTACGAGCAGTACTTC

v_gene: TRBV28
d_gene: -
abundance: once
j_gene: TRBJ1-1
CDR3aa: CASRLWAEAFF
CDR3nt: TGTGCCAGCAGGCTTTGGGCTGAAGCTTTCTTT

v_gene: TRBV7-3
d_gene: -
abundance: -
j_gene: TRBJ2-5
CDR3aa: CASSLSPQGGASQETQYF
CDR3nt: TGTGCCAGCAGCTTATCTCCCCAGGGGGGGGCCTCACAAGAGACCCAGTACTTC

v_gene: TRBV5-1
d_gene: TRBD1
abundance: -
j_gene: TRBJ1-4
CDR3aa: CASGTGATTNEKLFF
CDR3nt: TGCGCCAGCGGGACAGGGGCGACAACTAATGAAAAACTGTTTTTT

v_gene: TRBV19
d_gene: -
abundance: few
j_gene: TRBJ2-1
CDR3aa: CASSTRSRFGQNNEQFF
CDR3nt: TGTGCCAGTAGTACCCGGTCCCGGTTTGGTCAAAACAATGAGCAGTTCTTC

v_gene: TRBV6-1
d_gene: -
abundance: -
j_gene: TRBJ1-6
CDR3aa: CASSEGGSPLHF
CDR3nt: TGTGCCAGCAGTGAAGGCGGTTCACCCCTCCACTTT

v_gene: TRBV7-9
d_gene: TRBD1
abundance: -
j_gene: TRBJ2-5
CDR3aa: CASSRGQGLQETQYF
CDR3nt: TGTGCCAGCAGCAGAGGACAGGGCTTACAAGAGACCCAGTACTTC

v_gene: TRBV27
d_gene: -
abundance: -
j_gene: TRBJ2-3
CDR3aa: CASSLIPAPDPTDTQYF
CDR3nt: TGTGCCAGCAGTCTGATCCCAGCTCCTGACCCCACAGATACGCAGTATTTT

v_gene: TRBV7-2
d_gene: -
abundance: -
j_gene: TRBJ1-1
CDR3aa: CASSLAGPSLNTEAFF
CDR3nt: TGTGCCAGCAGCTTAGCCGGCCCCAGTCTGAACACTGAAGCTTTCTTT

v_gene: TRBV19
d_gene: TRBD1
abundance: -
j_gene: TRBJ1-5
CDR3aa: CASSHYRTGWDQPQHF
CDR3nt: TGTGCCAGTAGCCACTATAGGACAGGGTGGGATCAGCCCCAGCATTTT

v_gene: TRBV14
d_gene: TRBD1
abundance: -
j_gene: TRBJ1-1
CDR3aa: CASSQRTGSMNTEAFF
CDR3nt: TGTGCCAGCAGCCAACGGACAGGGAGCATGAACACTGAAGCTTTCTTT

v_gene: TRBV3-1/TRBV3-2
d_gene: -
abundance: -
j_gene: TRBJ2-3
CDR3aa: CASSQSKRWGTDTQYF
CDR3nt: TGTGCCAGCAGCCAATCGAAGCGATGGGGCACAGATACGCAGTATTTT

v_gene: TRBV9
d_gene: -
abundance: -
j_gene: TRBJ1-2
CDR3aa: CASSVGGRADYGYTF
CDR3nt: TGTGCCAGCAGCGTAGGAGGCAGGGCAGACTATGGCTACACCTTC

v_gene: TRBV3-1/TRBV3-2
d_gene: -
abundance: -
j_gene: TRBJ1-2
CDR3aa: CASSQAPSYGYTF
CDR3nt: TGTGCCAGCAGCCAAGCCCCCAGCTATGGCTACACCTTC

v_gene: TRBV7-8
d_gene: -
abundance: -
j_gene: TRBJ1-2
CDR3aa: CASSSPSRVGGGYTF
CDR3nt: TGTGCCAGCAGCTCACCTAGCAGGGTGGGGGGTGGCTACACCTTC

v_gene: TRBV4-2
d_gene: TRBD2
abundance: many
j_gene: TRBJ2-5
CDR3aa: CASSQDWLAGGPETQYF
CDR3nt: TGTGCCAGCAGCCAAGATTGGCTAGCGGGGGGCCCTGAGACCCAGTACTTC

v_gene: TRBV18
d_gene: -
abundance: -
j_gene: TRBJ1-3
CDR3aa: CASFGRDFGHTIYF
CDR3nt: TGTGCCAGCTTTGGCCGGGACTTCGGACACACCATATATTTT

v_gene: TRBV11-3
d_gene: -
abundance: few
j_gene: TRBJ2-5
CDR3aa: CASSLDLVGRETQYF
CDR3nt: TGTGCCAGCAGCTTAGATTTGGTGGGTAGGGAGACCCAGTACTTC

v_gene: TRBV7-8
d_gene: TRBD2
abundance: -
j_gene: TRBJ2-7
CDR3aa: CASSVIPAGGPFNEQYF
CDR3nt: TGTGCCAGCAGCGTCATTCCTGCGGGGGGGCCATTTAACGAGCAGTACTTC

v_gene: TRBV6-4
d_gene: -
abundance: -
j_gene: TRBJ1-4
CDR3aa: CASSDSPFGKLFF
CDR3nt: TGTGCCAGCAGTGACTCCCCGTTCGGAAAACTGTTTTTT

v_gene: TRBV13
d_gene: TRBD1
abundance: -
j_gene: TRBJ1-2
CDR3aa: CASSEGGTGSQLYGYTF
CDR3nt: TGTGCCAGCAGCGAGGGAGGGACAGGAAGCCAACTCTATGGCTACACCTTC

v_gene: TRBV7-8
d_gene: TRBD1
abundance: -
j_gene: TRBJ1-2
CDR3aa: CASSLARTGGNGYTF
CDR3nt: TGTGCCAGCAGCTTAGCCCGGACAGGGGGCAATGGCTACACCTTC

v_gene: TRBV25-1
d_gene: -
abundance: -
j_gene: TRBJ1-4
CDR3aa: CASSEYEKLFF
CDR3nt: TGTGCCAGCAGTGAATATGAAAAACTGTTTTTT

v_gene: TRBV6-2/TRBV6-3
d_gene: -
abundance: medium-sized
j_gene: TRBJ2-4
CDR3aa: CASSYRDLWGIQYF
CDR3nt: TGTGCCAGCAGTTACCGGGACCTTTGGGGCATTCAGTACTTC

v_gene: TRBV27
d_gene: -
abundance: once
j_gene: TRBJ2-3
CDR3aa: CASSLVTVGTDTQYF
CDR3nt: TGTGCCAGCAGTCTCGTGACAGTTGGCACAGATACGCAGTATTTT

v_gene: TRBV3-1/TRBV3-2
d_gene: -
abundance: -
j_gene: TRBJ2-1
CDR3aa: CASSQGAIPPYNEQFF
CDR3nt: TGTGCCAGCAGCCAAGGAGCTATTCCACCCTACAATGAGCAGTTCTTC

v_gene: TRBV6-5
d_gene: -
abundance: -
j_gene: TRBJ1-4
CDR3aa: CASSWGRLTGEKLFF
CDR3nt: TGTGCCAGCAGTTGGGGGCGATTAACTGGGGAAAAACTGTTTTTT

v_gene: TRBV5-1
d_gene: -
abundance: -
j_gene: TRBJ1-6
CDR3aa: CASTGDSPLHF
CDR3nt: TGCGCCAGCACGGGAGATTCACCCCTCCACTTT

v_gene: TRBV4-2
d_gene: -
abundance: -
j_gene: TRBJ1-2
CDR3aa: CASSQDWRSLNANYGYTF
CDR3nt: TGTGCCAGCAGCCAAGATTGGCGTTCTCTTAATGCTAACTATGGCTACACCTTC

v_gene: TRBV30
d_gene: -
abundance: -
j_gene: TRBJ1-3
CDR3aa: CAWSVHRASSGNTIYF
CDR3nt: TGTGCCTGGAGTGTACACAGGGCTAGCTCTGGAAACACCATATATTTT

v_gene: TRBV6-5
d_gene: TRBD2
abundance: -
j_gene: TRBJ2-5
CDR3aa: CASKSPDSGSRPQYF
CDR3nt: TGTGCCAGCAAGTCCCCTGACAGCGGGAGTCGACCCCAGTACTTC

v_gene: TRBV27
d_gene: -
abundance: once
j_gene: TRBJ1-5
CDR3aa: CASSFLSNQPQHF
CDR3nt: TGTGCCAGCAGTTTTCTCAGCAATCAGCCCCAGCATTTT

v_gene: TRBV12-3/TRBV12-4
d_gene: -
abundance: -
j_gene: TRBJ2-3
CDR3aa: CASSFRGEGTQYF
CDR3nt: TGTGCCAGCAGCTTTAGGGGTGAGGGTACGCAGTATTTT

v_gene: TRBV5-5
d_gene: -
abundance: -
j_gene: TRBJ1-1
CDR3aa: CASTSGHIMNTEAFF
CDR3nt: TGTGCCAGTACCTCGGGACACATAATGAACACTGAAGCTTTCTTT

v_gene: TRBV27
d_gene: -
abundance: -
j_gene: TRBJ1-3
CDR3aa: CASSPGVPRTGNTIYF
CDR3nt: TGTGCCAGCAGCCCAGGGGTCCCTCGAACTGGAAACACCATATATTTT

v_gene: TRBV6-5
d_gene: -
abundance: -
j_gene: TRBJ1-2
CDR3aa: CAGATFARGYTF
CDR3nt: TGTGCCGGGGCTACGTTCGCCCGGGGCTACACCTTC

v_gene: TRBV28
d_gene: -
abundance: -
j_gene: TRBJ1-2
CDR3aa: CASSSPVDPAYYGYTF
CDR3nt: TGTGCCAGCAGTTCCCCAGTTGATCCGGCCTACTATGGCTACACCTTC

v_gene: TRBV7-7
d_gene: -
abundance: -
j_gene: TRBJ2-3
CDR3aa: CASSLGGGRTDTQYF
CDR3nt: TGTGCTAGCAGCTTAGGAGGGGGGCGCACAGATACGCAGTATTTT

v_gene: TRBV7-2
d_gene: -
abundance: -
j_gene: TRBJ1-5
CDR3aa: CASSLDYRAGNQPQHF
CDR3nt: TGTGCCAGCAGCCTAGACTACAGGGCTGGCAATCAGCCCCAGCATTTT

v_gene: TRBV12-3/TRBV12-4
d_gene: -
abundance: -
j_gene: TRBJ1-5
CDR3aa: CASTVTQNQPQHF
CDR3nt: TGTGCCAGCACCGTGACACAGAATCAGCCCCAGCATTTT

v_gene: TRBV7-3
d_gene: -
abundance: -
j_gene: TRBJ2-5
CDR3aa: CASSPGPRYQETQYF
CDR3nt: TGTGCCAGCAGCCCCGGGCCTAGGTACCAAGAGACCCAGTACTTC